A single sample is the source of the 14 T cell receptor beta chains below, sequenced in a study of control samples from healthy donors and cancer patients. Clones were sequenced by immunoSEQ multiplex PCR, and TCRdb holds only the in-frame ones, with some missing. In the table there are roughly 150,000 clones, 85% to 95% of which are singletons. The source material was blood. These receptors came from a man aged 50 to 60 in good health.

This chain links TRBV5-1 with TRBJ2-7; weak D call: TRBD1 (5 bases). This CDR3 is built from 15 residues. Trimming removed 1 base from V and 0 bases from J, with 11 bases in between. Germline assignment: CDR1 SGHRS and CDR2 YFSETQ. This CDR3 reads CASSLSGKGSYEQYF. CDR3 sequence (DNA): TGCGCCAGCAGCTTGTCAGGGAAGGGCTCCTACGAGCAGTACTTC.

The J gene is TRBJ2-7, the V gene TRBV28, with no clear D. Trimming pared 5 bases from V and 4 bases from J, leaving 6 bases between. Looked up from germline, CDR1 is MDHEN and CDR2 is SYDVKM. This CDR3 comprises 11 residues. DNA of the CDR3: TGTGCCAGCAGTGCAGATTACGAGCAGTACTTC. It specifies CASSADYEQYF.

The chain uses TRBV10-1 and TRBJ2-7; 7 positions agree with TRBD1. The CDR3 has 13 amino acids. The germline V gene encodes CDR1 WNHNN and CDR2 SYGVQD (reference sequence). After removal of 8 bases from V and 0 bases from J, the junction contained 4 bases not matched to a gene. The CDR3 reads CASSRDSSYEQYF. In DNA form, the CDR3 reads TGCGCCAGCTCCCGGGACAGCTCCTACGAGCAGTACTTC.

This chain joins TRBV3-1 (or the pseudogene TRBV3-2) and TRBJ2-1; D gene ambiguous. The ends were cut back, 4 bases at V and 8 bases at J, with 12 bases in the middle. From germline, CDR1 is LGHDT and CDR2 YNNKEL (reference sequence). The CDR3 covers 13 residues. The CDR3 loop is CASSPWSPYEQFF. CDR3 bases: TGTGCCAGCAGCCCCTGGTCTCCCTATGAGCAGTTCTTC.

This clone was counted only a few times. The chain combines TRBV7-2 with TRBJ2-5; 8 nucleotides align to TRBD2. This CDR3 is 14 amino acids long. Germline V gene sequence: CDR1 SGHTA, CDR2 FQGNSA. V lost 3 bases and J lost 5; bases outside the gene matches: 5. The CDR3 loop reads CASSFGTSLETQYF. CDR3 DNA: TGTGCCAGCAGCTTCGGGACTAGTTTGGAGACCCAGTACTTC.

The V and J genes are TRBV5-1 and TRBJ2-5, with 9 positions matching TRBD1. The CDR3 contains 15 residues. CDR1 SGHRS and CDR2 YFSETQ come from the germline V gene. Germline trimming cut 1 base from V and 2 bases from J; bases unmatched to any gene: 3. The CDR3 sequence: CASSLTGGPQETQYF. The DNA of the CDR3 is TGCGCCAGCAGCTTGACAGGGGGCCCTCAAGAGACCCAGTACTTC. The full variable domain, its missing parts supplied by reference TRBV5-1 and TRBJ2-5, is KAGVTQTPRYLIKTRGQQVTLSCSPISGHRSVSWYQQTPGQGLQFLFEYFSETQRNKGNFPGRFSGRQFSNSRSEMNVSTLELGDSALYLCASSLTGGPQETQYFGPGTRLLVL.

The CDR3 DNA follows: TGTGCCACCAGTGATCCCAGACAGTCCTACGAGCAGTACTTC. Its translation: CATSDPRQSYEQYF. The chain is built from TRBV24-1 and TRBJ2-7; D may be TRBD1 (5 bases). The CDR3 runs 14 residues. V lost 3 bases and J 1 base, leaving 9 bases between the germline ends. The germline V gene encodes CDR1 KGHDR and CDR2 SFDVKD.

The rearrangement uses TRBV29-1 and TRBJ2-1; 7 bases are shared with TRBD2. The trim removed 3 bases at V and 2 bases at J, leaving 4 bases unmatched. The CDR3 is 14 amino acids. Germline assignment: CDR1 SQVTM and CDR2 ANQGSEA. CDR3 protein: CSVDQRDTYNEQFF. CDR3 bases: TGCAGCGTTGACCAGCGGGATACCTACAATGAGCAGTTCTTC.

V gene TRBV29-1 combines with J gene TRBJ1-1, with D perhaps matching TRBD1 (6 bases). Trimming removed 7 bases at V and 0 bases at J, with 12 bases between. CDR3 length: 13 amino acids. Per the germline V gene, CDR1 is SQVTM and CDR2 is ANQGSEA. The CDR3 spells CSAGQTLNTEAFF. The CDR3 nucleotides read TGCAGCGCCGGACAGACCTTGAACACTGAAGCTTTCTTT.

This chain connects TRBV6-4 to TRBJ2-1; D call uncertain. This CDR3 is built from 11 residues. V lost 4 bases, J lost 7 bases, and 5 bases lay in between. The germline gives CDR1 MRHNA, CDR2 SNTAGT. CDR3 in amino acids: CASSAGNEQFF. As DNA, the CDR3 is TGTGCCAGCAGTGCCGGGAATGAGCAGTTCTTC.

This clone came up a few times. This chain uses TRBV23-1 with TRBJ1-1; TRBD1 matches at 9 bases. TRBV23-1 is reported as an ORF; its role is uncertain. This CDR3 contains 17 residues. With 2 bases clipped from V and 0 bases from J, the junction kept 7 bases outside the gene matches. Written as DNA, the CDR3 is TGCGCCAGCAGTCAAACGGACAGGGGTGAAATGAACACTGAAGCTTTCTTT. Translated: CASSQTDRGEMNTEAFF.

The V and J genes are TRBV7-8 and TRBJ2-1, with 7 bases identical to TRBD1. The CDR3 is 16 residues long. With V trimmed by 2 bases and J by 3 bases, 7 bases remained unmatched. CDR1 and CDR2 (germline): SGHVS, FQNEAQ. The CDR3 sequence: CASSLIPGQYYNEQFF. The CDR3 nucleotides read TGTGCCAGCAGCTTAATCCCGGGACAGTACTACAATGAGCAGTTCTTC.

The rearrangement uses TRBV7-2 and TRBJ2-7; D perhaps matches TRBD2 (6 bases). The germline CDR1 and CDR2 sequences are SGHTA and FQGNSA. The CDR3 length is 13 residues. The V gene lost 1 base and the J gene lost 6 bases, with 10 bases spanning the gap. As DNA, the CDR3 is TGTGCCAGCAGCTTAGGGGGGGACTTCGAGCAGTACTTC. Translated, it gives CASSLGGDFEQYF.

In DNA form, the CDR3 reads TGTGCCAGCAGTTTACGTGCCGGACAGGGTTATAATTCACCCCTCCACTTT. It yields the protein CASSLRAGQGYNSPLHF. The chain combines TRBV27 with TRBJ1-6; 8 nucleotides agree with TRBD1. This CDR3 has 17 residues. CDR1 is MNHEY and CDR2 is SMNVEV in the germline V gene (reference sequence). Trimming at V came to 2 bases and at J to 4 bases, leaving 7 bases not matched to a gene.